These T cell receptor beta chains were read from a single sample in a study of cytomegalovirus exposure and HLA in healthy donors. Libraries were prepared by immunoSEQ multiplex PCR; TCRdb keeps only in-frame clonotypes and omits some of them. In the table there are 150,000 or so clones, 65% to 85% of which are singletons. The source material was PBMCs. Source of these receptors: a man aged 30-40 years in good health and CMV-seronegative. Both conserved end residues are part of each CDR3. A D gene is named only where the DNA matches it firmly. Some rows have no size entry. The others give once, few or many, or a class for an expanded clone.

d_gene | j_gene | v_gene | abundance | len | CDR3nt | CDR3aa
TRBD2 | TRBJ2-3 | TRBV5-1 | NA | 18 | TGCGCCAGCAGCCCGGGACTAGCGGGGGCCTCTAGCACAGATACGCAGTATTTT | CASSPGLAGASSTDTQYF
TRBD2 | TRBJ2-5 | TRBV10-1 | NA | 15 | TGCGCCAGCAGTGAGTCTGGGAGGGACGGCGAGACCCAGTACTTC | CASSESGRDGETQYF
TRBD2 | TRBJ2-3 | TRBV5-1 | NA | 18 | TGCGCCAGCAGCTTGGTGACTAGCGGGGGGCTTAGCACAGATACGCAGTATTTT | CASSLVTSGGLSTDTQYF
NA | TRBJ1-5 | TRBV5-4 | NA | 13 | TGTGCCAGCAGCTTGGCCGGGAGTCCGAGACAACATTTT | CASSLAGSPRQHF
TRBD1 | TRBJ1-2 | TRBV7-2 | NA | 15 | TGTGCCAGCAGCTCCCGGGACAGGGGAGGCTATGGCTACACCTTC | CASSSRDRGGYGYTF
NA | TRBJ1-1 | TRBV7-8 | NA | 16 | TGTGCCAGCAGCTTTCTATCCAGGGATTATTTCACTGAAGCTTTCTTT | CASSFLSRDYFTEAFF
NA | TRBJ1-2 | TRBV28 | NA | 14 | TGTGCCAGCAGCCCACATGAGACTTCCTACGGCTACACCTTC | CASSPHETSYGYTF
NA | TRBJ1-5 | TRBV28 | few | 14 | TGTGCCAGCAGTTTGGCGACAGATTATCAGCCCCAGCATTTT | CASSLATDYQPQHF
NA | TRBJ1-4 | TRBV28 | NA | 14 | TGTGCCAGCAGTCGACAGGTGGAGGATGAAAAACTGTTTTTT | CASSRQVEDEKLFF
TRBD2 | TRBJ2-2 | TRBV10-1 | NA | 16 | TGCGCCAGCAGTGAACTAGCGGGAGTGAAGACCGGGGAGCTGTTTTTT | CASSELAGVKTGELFF
TRBD1 | TRBJ2-7 | TRBV14 | NA | 14 | TGTGCCAGCAGCCAACTAGGACAGGTCTACGAGCAGTACTTC | CASSQLGQVYEQYF
NA | TRBJ1-5 | TRBV6-4 | NA | 13 | TGTGCCAGCAGTGTGGGGGGAGGCCAGCCCCAGCATTTT | CASSVGGGQPQHF
NA | TRBJ2-7 | TRBV27 | NA | 11 | TGTGCCAGCAGTACAGGCTACGAGCAGTACTTC | CASSTGYEQYF
NA | TRBJ2-3 | TRBV19 | NA | 11 | TGTGCCAGTAGTATAGGCGGTACGCAGTATTTT | CASSIGGTQYF
NA | TRBJ1-5 | TRBV28 | NA | 13 | TGTGCCAGCCACACAGGGAGCAATCAGCCCCAGCATTTT | CASHTGSNQPQHF
NA | TRBJ1-6 | TRBV29-1 | NA | 13 | TGCAGCGTTGGGGCGGACTTTAATTCACCCCTCCACTTT | CSVGADFNSPLHF
TRBD1 | TRBJ1-4 | TRBV11-2 | NA | 14 | TGTGCCAGCAGCTCGGGACAGGGGGGTGAAAAACTGTTTTTT | CASSSGQGGEKLFF
TRBD2 | TRBJ2-1 | TRBV27 | NA | 14 | TGTGCCAGCAGTTCCGGGGGGGATTACAATGAGCAGTTCTTC | CASSSGGDYNEQFF
TRBD1 | TRBJ1-2 | TRBV6-1 | NA | 14 | TGTGCCAGCAGTGAGGGACAGGGGGTCTATGGCTACACCTTC | CASSEGQGVYGYTF
NA | TRBJ2-1 | TRBV6-5 | NA | 16 | TGTGCCAGCAGTTACTCGCTAGCATCGGCCTACAATGAGCAGTTCTTC | CASSYSLASAYNEQFF
NA | TRBJ1-1 | TRBV2 | NA | 14 | TGTGCCAGCAGTGATATGGCGGGGAGCACTGAAGCTTTCTTT | CASSDMAGSTEAFF
TRBD2 | TRBJ2-1 | TRBV6-1 | NA | 13 | TGTGCCAGCAGTGAGGGAGGGTATTGGGAGCAGTTCTTC | CASSEGGYWEQFF
TRBD2 | TRBJ2-7 | TRBV9 | NA | 14 | TGTGCCAGCAGTTCTAGCGGGACTTCCTACGAGCAGTACTTC | CASSSSGTSYEQYF
NA | TRBJ2-1 | TRBV10-3 | NA | 15 | TGTGCCATCAGTGGGCTTGGGATCCGAGGGAATGAGCAGTTCTTC | CAISGLGIRGNEQFF
NA | TRBJ1-1 | TRBV28 | NA | 13 | TGTGCCAGCAGTGGAGGGGGGGCGGATGAAGCTTTCTTT | CASSGGGADEAFF
TRBD1 | TRBJ1-5 | TRBV2 | NA | 13 | TGTGCCAGCACCGGGACAGTCAATCAGCCCCAGCATTTT | CASTGTVNQPQHF
NA | TRBJ2-7 | TRBV15 | NA | 12 | TGTGCCACCAGCAGCGGTAGACAGGAGCAGTACTTC | CATSSGRQEQYF
TRBD2 | TRBJ2-1 | TRBV19 | once | 15 | TGTGCCAGTAGTCCGCGAGCGGGAGGGCCGGGGGAGCAGTTCTTC | CASSPRAGGPGEQFF
TRBD1 | TRBJ1-2 | TRBV2 | NA | 13 | TGTGCCAGCGGACAGGACCTTAACTATGGCTACACCTTC | CASGQDLNYGYTF
NA | TRBJ1-5 | TRBV28 | NA | 16 | TGTGCCAGCAGTTTAATGGGGGGAGTCAGCAATCAGCCCCAGCATTTT | CASSLMGGVSNQPQHF
NA | TRBJ1-6 | TRBV19 | NA | 14 | TGTGCCAGTAGTATCCACAGGGAAGTGCCACCCCTCCACTTT | CASSIHREVPPLHF
TRBD1 | TRBJ2-7 | TRBV19 | once | 16 | TGTGCCAGTAGTATAGGGGTAGGGGACAGGTCATACGAGCAGTACTTC | CASSIGVGDRSYEQYF
NA | TRBJ2-3 | TRBV28 | NA | 18 | TGTGCCAGCAGTCCCCCAAGCGGGACACGAGGAGGCATGGATACGCAGTATTTT | CASSPPSGTRGGMDTQYF
NA | TRBJ2-6 | TRBV15 | NA | 14 | TGTGCCACCAGCAGAGGTAATGGGGCCAACGTCCTGACTTTC | CATSRGNGANVLTF
TRBD2 | TRBJ2-1 | TRBV5-1 | NA | 15 | TGCGCCAGCTCGACTAGCGGGACTTCCCTAGATGAGCAGTTCTTC | CASSTSGTSLDEQFF
NA | TRBJ2-5 | TRBV7-9 | NA | 10 | TGTGCCAGCAGCGCAGGGACCCAGTACTTC | CASSAGTQYF
NA | TRBJ1-1 | TRBV6-5 | NA | 16 | TGTGCCAGCAGTTACTCGGCAGAAAACATGAACACTGAAGCTTTCTTT | CASSYSAENMNTEAFF
NA | TRBJ1-3 | TRBV6-1 | NA | 15 | TGTGCCAGCAGTGTCGGGAGCCCCTCTGGAAACACCATATATTTT | CASSVGSPSGNTIYF
NA | TRBJ1-6 | TRBV28 | NA | 13 | TGTGCCAGCAGTATGCGGGAAAGCTCACCCCTCCACTTT | CASSMRESSPLHF
NA | TRBJ2-1 | TRBV5-1 | NA | 14 | TGCGCCAGCAGCTTGGAGGCCAGGGACAATGAGCAGTTCTTC | CASSLEARDNEQFF
TRBD2 | TRBJ2-3 | TRBV7-6 | NA | 15 | TGTGCCAGCAGCCGACTAGCGGCCGATTCAGATACGCAGTATTTT | CASSRLAADSDTQYF
TRBD1 | TRBJ1-5 | TRBV5-6 | NA | 15 | TGTGCCAGCAGCTTTACCGGGACAGGGGACCAGCCCCAGCATTTT | CASSFTGTGDQPQHF
NA | TRBJ1-3 | TRBV5-1 | NA | 16 | TGCGCCAGCAGCTTGGCCCAAACCGGGTCCTATAACACCATATATTTT | CASSLAQTGSYNTIYF